A single TCR beta chain is shown here with its context. What it binds is not known. Looked up from germline, CDR1 is MDHEN and CDR2 is SYDVKM. Trimming removed 3 bases from V and 7 bases from J, with 16 bases in between. CDR3 size: 14 residues. The source of the sample is a study of beta chain features in type 1 diabetes. Regarding the study as a whole: Any HLA effect on TCRB rearrangement was left unresolved by small sub-analyses. Shorter TCRB CDR3s, moderately but significantly so, were found in Type 1 diabetes patients in all four CD4+ subsets.

Expressed TCRB transcripts were sequenced, since all the RNA that had been isolated was reverse transcribed. Libraries were prepared by immunoSEQ multiplex PCR; TCRdb keeps only in-frame clonotypes and omits some of them. The table includes about 160,000 clones, roughly 8% detected once. Without exception, sorted populations had purity beyond 98%. The origin of this receptor is a young woman with type 1 diabetes. Sequenced: central memory CD4+ T cells from blood. J is TRBJ2-7 and V is TRBV28; weak D call: TRBD2 (6 bases). CDR3 residues: CASSLLRGPLEQYF. The CDR3 DNA sequence: TGTGCCAGCAGTTTGTTGCGGGGCCCCCTGGAGCAGTACTTC.